These 17 T cell receptor beta chains came from one sample sequenced in a study of identical twins. In TCRdb, the 5' RACE reads were re-called with MiXCR into one record per CDR3 protein. The table lists just under 650,000 distinct CDR3 sequences, under 8.5% of them singletons. The same sample was also studied in work on yellow fever vaccine responses in identical twins.

The sample consisted of PBMCs. The receptors derive from a woman under 30 in good health.

This clonotype was counted many times. This chain links TRBV5-5 with TRBJ1-1; D is ambiguous. The germline gives CDR1 SGHKS, CDR2 YYEKEE (reference sequence). Trimming took 1 base from V and 1 from J, leaving 8 bases between them. The CDR3 is 14 amino acids. CDR3 coding DNA: TGTGCCAGCAGCTTGTTTGTCGGGAACACTGAAGCTTTCTTT. Amino acid sequence: CASSLFVGNTEAFF.

The table lists this clonotype with a few counts. The V and J genes are TRBV15 and TRBJ2-7; possible D gene TRBD1, 6 bases. Germline V gives CDR1 LNHNV, CDR2 YYDKDF (reference sequence). Between the trimmed V and J ends, which lost 1 base and 0 bases, there was a span of 13 bases. The CDR3 contains 16 residues. The CDR3 DNA follows: TGTGCCACCAGCAGAGCAGGGGCCCCTAGCTCCTACGAGCAGTACGTC. Translated: CATSRAGAPSSYEQYV.

The table lists this clonotype with many counts. V and J are TRBV12-3 or TRBV12-4 and TRBJ2-1, with TRBD2 matching 11 bases. After removal of 6 bases from V and 7 bases from J, the junction contained 14 bases not matched to a gene. The CDR3 is made up of 17 amino acids. The CDR3 loop is CASSWGALAGGRNEQFF. DNA of the CDR3: TGTGCCAGCAGCTGGGGGGCCCTAGCGGGAGGTAGAAATGAGCAGTTCTTC.

Many counts were recorded for this clonotype. This chain's CDR3 is CASSQDIQGGGQGATLHF. The CDR3 nucleotides read TGCGCCAGCAGCCAAGATATTCAAGGAGGAGGACAGGGGGCTACCCTCCACTTT. This sequence joins TRBV4-1 and TRBJ1-6; 11 bases match TRBD1. The junction had 15 bases not matched to a gene; V was cut back by 0 bases and J by 14 bases. CDR1 is MGHRA and CDR2 is YSYEKL in the germline V gene. The CDR3 is 18 amino acids.

This clonotype occurred a few times. V usage is TRBV29-1 and J usage is TRBJ2-3, with 12 bases fitting TRBD2. In germline, CDR1 is SQVTM, CDR2 ANQGSEA. CDR3 size: 16 residues. V trimming: 7 bases; J trimming: 0 bases; junction bases outside the gene matches: 8. In nucleotides, the CDR3 is TGCAGCGGACGGGGACTAGCGGGCCCAAGCACAGATACGCAGTATTTT. Its protein is CSGRGLAGPSTDTQYF.

The chain joins TRBV3-1 to TRBJ2-5, with 8 nucleotides matching TRBD1. The CDR3 spans 13 residues. J lost 2 bases, V lost 9 bases, and 5 bases had no gene match. Germline CDR1 reads LGHDT; CDR2 reads YNNKEL (reference sequence). The CDR3 spells CASADREQETQYF. The CDR3 bases are TGTGCCAGTGCGGACAGGGAACAAGAGACCCAGTACTTC.

This clonotype turned up a few times. V gene TRBV3-1 combines with J gene TRBJ2-3; no clear D. The CDR3 has 16 residues. V dropped 4 bases and J dropped 2 bases, with 16 bases sitting between them. Germline CDR1 is LGHDT and CDR2 is YNNKEL (reference sequence). As DNA, the CDR3 is TGTGCCAGCAGCCTTATTATAGGATTGCCCACAGATACGCAGTATTTT. It codes for CASSLIIGLPTDTQYF.

The gene calls are TRBV12-3 or TRBV12-4 and TRBJ2-1; TRBD2 matches at 16 bases. V lost 3 bases to trimming and J lost 3 bases; unmatched junction nucleotides: 5. The length of the CDR3 is 18 residues. Written as DNA, the CDR3 is TGTGCCAGCAGTTTCCTCGGGACTAGCGGGAGGGGCTACAATGAGCAGTTCTTC. The encoded protein is CASSFLGTSGRGYNEQFF.

The chain is built from TRBV5-1 and TRBJ2-5, with 11 bases identical to TRBD2. The CDR3 is 16 residues long. V trimming: 1 base; J trimming: 4 bases; junction bases outside the gene matches: 6. Germline V gene data show CDR1 as SGHRS and CDR2 as YFSETQ. CDR3 in amino acids: CASSLITSGSGETQYF. DNA of the CDR3: TGCGCCAGCAGCTTGATTACTAGCGGGAGTGGAGAGACCCAGTACTTC.

This clonotype was seen a handful of times. The chain links TRBV6-4 to TRBJ2-1; TRBD2 agrees at 9 bases. The germline CDR1 and CDR2 sequences are MRHNA and SNTAGT. The CDR3 spans 17 residues. Trimming at V came to 0 bases and at J to 9 bases, leaving 12 bases not matched to a gene. CDR3 protein: CASSDSLVGTSTGEQFF. CDR3 sequence (DNA): TGTGCCAGCAGTGACTCGTTGGTAGGGACTAGCACTGGTGAGCAGTTCTTC.

This clonotype has a handful of counts. The rearrangement joins TRBV5-1 to TRBJ2-3, with D maybe TRBD1 (6 bases). The germline V gene has CDR1 SGHRS and CDR2 YFSETQ. V lost 4 bases, J lost 2 bases, and 14 bases lay in between. The CDR3 covers 15 residues. CDR3 bases: TGCGCCAGCAGCCCTGGACAGTTGAACACAGATACGCAGTATTTT. Translated, it gives CASSPGQLNTDTQYF.

The chain uses TRBV11-3 and TRBJ1-6, with D tentatively TRBD1 (5 bases). The V end lost 4 bases, the J end lost 7 bases, and 14 bases lay between the germline ends. This CDR3 comprises 15 residues. In germline, CDR1 is SGHNT, CDR2 YENEEA. CDR3 sequence reads: CASSSWDVRNSPLHF. The CDR3, as DNA: TGTGCCAGCAGCTCGTGGGACGTCAGAAATTCACCCCTCCACTTT.

The chain joins TRBV18 to TRBJ2-3; perhaps TRBD1 as D (5 bases). Germline CDR1 is KGHSH and CDR2 is LQKENI. The CDR3 extends over 18 amino acids. V lost 3 bases and J 2 bases, leaving 21 bases between the germline ends. The CDR3 DNA follows: TGTGCCAGCTCACCGTTTTATCAGTCGAAGGGGTTCACAGATACGCAGTATTTT. This translates into CASSPFYQSKGFTDTQYF.

This clonotype occurred a few times. The chain combines TRBV7-9 with TRBJ2-7; D may correspond to TRBD1 or TRBD2 (5 bases each). Between the trimmed V and J ends, which lost 1 base and 2 bases, there was a span of 15 bases. Germline CDR1 SEHNR, CDR2 FQNEAQ (reference sequence). This CDR3 contains 16 residues. Here the CDR3 DNA reads TGTGCCAGCAGCTTAGATGGGGCAGGGAGCCCCTACGAGCAGTACTTC. Amino acid sequence: CASSLDGAGSPYEQYF.

This clonotype was observed at least ten times. The chain has TRBV2 and TRBJ2-1; a possible D gene is TRBD2 (6 bases). The CDR3 has 14 residues. Trimming stripped 8 bases from V and 1 base from J, with 12 bases between. Per the germline V gene, CDR1 is SNHLY and CDR2 is FYNNEI. CDR3: CASPGGVSYNEQFF. Written as DNA, the CDR3 is TGTGCCAGCCCGGGCGGGGTTTCCTACAATGAGCAGTTCTTC.

CDR3 coding DNA: TGCAGCGCCTCCACCCTATCTCACACCGGGGAGCTGTTTTTT. Translation gives CSASTLSHTGELFF. The chain links TRBV29-1 to TRBJ2-2; D is unclear. CDR1 and CDR2 from the germline V gene are SQVTM and ANQGSEA. The germline V and J ends were trimmed by 7 bases and 3 bases, with 15 bases remaining between them. The CDR3 has 14 amino acids.

This clonotype was detected only a few times. This chain links TRBV6-2 or TRBV6-3 with TRBJ1-6; weak D call: TRBD1 (5 bases). The ends were cut back, 6 bases at V and 7 bases at J, with 13 bases in the middle. The CDR3 is 14 residues long. Germline V gene data show CDR1 as MNHEY and CDR2 as SVGEGT. The CDR3 reads CASRDTGSNSPLHF. The CDR3, as DNA: TGTGCCAGCAGGGATACAGGTTCCAATTCACCCCTCCACTTT.